This T cell receptor beta chain was profiled in a study of blood T cell repertoires in COVID-19. Study-wide background: The United States, Italy and Spain supplied acute and convalescent COVID-19 samples.

Per the study methods: Estimation of nucleated cell counts was performed using reference gene primer amplification. Measured with immunoSEQ multiplex PCR; TCRdb has only the in-frame clones, and not every one. Clone size and the V and J calls come from that table; the DNA yielded D and trimming. This sample has roughly 180,000 clones, with 70% to 90% found just once. Clinical history reported by participants formed the basis on which cohorts were assigned. The sample taken for sequencing was PBMCs or T cells enriched from blood (not recorded which). The origin of this receptor is a woman in her fifties or sixties who had recovered from COVID-19.

The CDR3 sequence is CASSVLAGTSVYRELFF. The CDR3 bases are TGTGCCAGCAGCGTATTGGCCGGGACTAGCGTTTACCGGGAGCTGTTTTTT. The V gene is TRBV9, the J gene TRBJ2-2, with 10 bases aligning to TRBD2. CDR1 and CDR2 (germline): SGDLS, YYNGEE. The trim removed 1 base at V and 9 bases at J, leaving 12 bases unmatched. The CDR3 sequence is 17 residues long.